The 3 T cell receptor beta chains presented below share a single source sample, sequenced in a study of blood T cell repertoires in COVID-19. Clones were sequenced by immunoSEQ multiplex PCR, and TCRdb holds only the in-frame ones, with some missing. The sample records about 200,000 clones, around 80% being singletons. The specimen sequenced was PBMCs or T cells enriched from blood (not recorded which). The receptors here all came from a middle-aged woman with acute COVID-19.

V and J are TRBV10-3 and TRBJ2-3; tentatively, D is TRBD2 (6 bases). Germline V lookup: CDR1 ENHRY, CDR2 SYGVKD. V lost 1 base to trimming and J lost 6 bases, with 11 bases between them. The CDR3 covers 14 residues. The CDR3 protein is CAISEFSAGDTQYF. The CDR3 nucleotides are TGTGCCATCAGTGAGTTTAGTGCGGGGGATACGCAGTATTTT.

The chain combines TRBV7-2 with TRBJ2-7, with TRBD1 identical over 7 bases. The CDR3 runs 16 residues. Germline CDR1 is SGHTA and CDR2 is FQGNSA. The trim removed 1 base at V and 2 bases at J, leaving 8 bases unmatched. CDR3 amino acids: CASSLVGGQGAYEQYF. The CDR3 DNA follows: TGTGCCAGCAGCTTAGTGGGCGGGCAGGGGGCCTACGAGCAGTACTTC.

To note about this clone: An end of the junction does not agree with germline; a read error may underlie this. This chain uses TRBV27 with TRBJ2-2; 11 bases fit TRBD2. The length of the CDR3 is 16 residues. Germline values: CDR1 MNHEY, CDR2 SMNVEV (reference sequence). CDR3 sequence reads: CASTLAGGSNIGELFF. The CDR3 coding sequence is TGTGCCAGCACCTTAGCGGGAGGGTCGAACATCGGGGAGCTGTTTTTT.